The 18 T cell receptor beta chains in this list originate from one sample, sequenced in a study of blood T cell repertoires in COVID-19. Assay used: immunoSEQ multiplex PCR; TCRdb lists only in-frame clones, some missing. The sample consists of 350,000 to 450,000 clones, less than 90% of them appearing once. Input material: peripheral blood. These receptors came from a woman aged 55-70 years with COVID-19, enrolled during active disease.

The V call is TRBV5-1, the J call TRBJ1-1, with D possibly being TRBD1 (6 bases). V was clipped by 4 bases and J by 2 bases, with 15 bases between them. CDR3 length: 15 amino acids. CDR1 is SGHRS, CDR2 YFSETQ, per germline. The CDR3 loop reads CASSPRTATNTEAFF. The CDR3 DNA is TGCGCCAGCAGCCCGCGGACAGCTACCAACACTGAAGCTTTCTTT.

The V gene is TRBV5-1, the J gene TRBJ1-5; TRBD1 is a possible D gene (6 bases). Germline CDR1 reads SGHRS; CDR2 reads YFSETQ. This CDR3 contains 14 residues. Trimming shortened V by 3 bases and J by 7 bases, and 14 bases separated the two germline ends. The CDR3 sequence: CASSSGQGQQPQHF. The CDR3 DNA is TGCGCCAGCAGCTCGGGGCAGGGGCAACAGCCCCAGCATTTT. Complete variable domain (other parts from reference TRBV5-1 and TRBJ1-5): KAGVTQTPRYLIKTRGQQVTLSCSPISGHRSVSWYQQTPGQGLQFLFEYFSETQRNKGNFPGRFSGRQFSNSRSEMNVSTLELGDSALYLCASSSGQGQQPQHFGDGTRLSIL.

This clone has just one count. The rearrangement uses TRBV2 and TRBJ2-1, with 7 positions matching TRBD2. The CDR3 contains 14 residues. Per germline, CDR1 SNHLY and CDR2 FYNNEI. With 4 bases clipped from V and 7 bases from J, the junction kept 7 bases outside the gene matches. The CDR3 spells CASSVGGEENEQFF. The DNA for the CDR3 is TGTGCCAGCAGTGTTGGGGGGGAGGAAAATGAGCAGTTCTTC.

The chain employs TRBV14 and TRBJ1-5; D is undetermined. The CDR3 covers 13 residues. Germline assignment: CDR1 SGHDN and CDR2 FVKESK. The V end lost 1 base, the J end lost 5 bases, and 6 bases lay between the germline ends. The CDR3 coding sequence is TGTGCCAGCAGCCAAGGACTTGATCAGCCCCAGCATTTT. Translating gives CASSQGLDQPQHF.

CDR3: CASSLQRGGGETQYF. For the CDR3, the DNA is TGTGCCAGCAGCCTCCAGCGGGGGGGAGGGGAGACCCAGTACTTC. This chain joins TRBV3-1 (or the pseudogene TRBV3-2) and TRBJ2-5, with 10 bases fitting TRBD2. The germline CDR1 and CDR2 sequences are LGHDT and YNNKEL (reference sequence). Trimming at V came to 4 bases and at J to 5 bases, leaving 7 bases not matched to a gene. The CDR3 has 15 amino acids.

The V call is TRBV29-1, the J call TRBJ1-2, with 11 bases aligning to TRBD1. Germline CDR1 reads SQVTM; CDR2 reads ANQGSEA. The CDR3 loop spans 15 amino acids. V lost 6 bases, J lost 2 bases, and 8 bases stayed unmatched. In DNA form, the CDR3 reads TGCAGCGTCACCGGGCGGGACAGGGGGAACTATGGCTACACCTTC. This sequence encodes CSVTGRDRGNYGYTF.

The chain carries TRBV10-1 and TRBJ2-6; D remains unclear. V shed 0 bases and J shed 0 bases, with 9 bases lying between them. The CDR3 covers 17 residues. Germline CDR1 reads WNHNN; CDR2 reads SYGVQD (reference sequence). CDR3 residues: CASSESIGGSGANVLTF. The CDR3 coding sequence is TGCGCCAGCAGTGAGTCCATAGGCGGCTCTGGGGCCAACGTCCTGACTTTC.

The J gene is TRBJ2-6, the V gene TRBV18; TRBD2 matches at 7 bases. CDR3 length equals 16 residues. CDR1 and CDR2 from the germline V gene are KGHSH and LQKENI. The J segment lost 3 bases and the V segment lost 2 bases, leaving 4 bases of the junction unmatched. Here the CDR3 reads CASSPGSGLGANVLTF. CDR3 in DNA: TGTGCCAGCTCACCAGGTAGCGGGCTTGGGGCCAACGTCCTGACTTTC.

This clone has a single count. CDR3 region: CASRPPGGLGGYTF. As DNA, the CDR3 is TGTGCCAGCAGACCCCCCGGAGGGTTGGGTGGCTACACCTTC. The rearrangement uses TRBV6-5 and TRBJ1-2; D remains ambiguous. Germline lookup yields CDR1 MNHEY and CDR2 SVGAGI. V lost 6 bases to trimming and J lost 7 bases, with 18 bases between them. The CDR3 consists of 14 residues.

The CDR3 nucleotides read TGTGCCAGCAGTTACGCGGGAACTGAAGCTTTCTTT. Translated, it gives CASSYAGTEAFF. The V gene is TRBV6-5, the J gene TRBJ1-1, with D uncertain. The CDR3 loop spans 12 amino acids. Looked up from germline, CDR1 is MNHEY and CDR2 is SVGAGI. The germline V and J ends were trimmed by 2 bases and 5 bases, with 6 bases remaining between them.

The chain uses TRBV12-5 and TRBJ2-7; perhaps TRBD1 as D (6 bases). With 1 base removed from V and 5 bases from J, the gap between germline ends came to 18 bases. The CDR3 extends over 16 amino acids. CDR1 LGHNT and CDR2 FRNRAP come from the germline V gene. The DNA of the CDR3 is TGTGCTAGTGGTTTGGCCCTCGACAGGTTAGCGCACGAGCAGTACTTC. Protein sequence: CASGLALDRLAHEQYF.

The chain couples TRBV27 to TRBJ2-1; unclear D gene. Trimming pared 8 bases from V and 2 bases from J, leaving 13 bases between. Per the germline V gene, CDR1 is MNHEY and CDR2 is SMNVEV (reference sequence). CDR3 length: 14 amino acids. Written as DNA, the CDR3 is TGTGCCAGCGGGTTCGGCGGTACCTACAATGAGCAGTTCTTC. Its protein is CASGFGGTYNEQFF.

This clone was observed once. The chain is built from TRBV6-1 and TRBJ2-5; TRBD1 might be the D (5 bases). Looked up from germline, CDR1 is MNHNS and CDR2 is SASEGT. V gave up 2 bases and J gave up 4 bases, with 14 bases separating them. The CDR3 sequence is 15 residues long. The CDR3 here is CASSETAGSRETQYF. Here the CDR3 DNA reads TGTGCCAGCAGTGAAACGGCAGGGTCGAGAGAGACCCAGTACTTC.

This chain connects TRBV25-1 to TRBJ1-4; TRBD1 matches 8 bases. The length of the CDR3 is 16 residues. Germline V gene lookup returns CDR1 MGHDK and CDR2 SYGVNS. With 5 bases clipped from V and 7 bases from J, the junction kept 12 bases outside the gene matches. CDR3 in DNA: TGTGCCAGCAGTCTGAATATCAGGGGGCTTGGTGAAAAACTGTTTTTT. Its protein is CASSLNIRGLGEKLFF.

The chain has TRBV4-2 and TRBJ2-7, with 10 positions matching TRBD2. The V and J ends lost 3 bases and 3 bases, in that order; junction bases with no gene match: 8. CDR3 size: 16 residues. Per the germline V gene, CDR1 is LGHNA and CDR2 is YNFKEQ. The DNA of the CDR3 is TGTGCCAGCAGCCAGGGAACTAGCGGGGCCCTCTACGAGCAGTACTTC. Its translation: CASSQGTSGALYEQYF.

V and J are TRBV20-1 and TRBJ2-7; 8 nucleotides align to TRBD2. Per germline, CDR1 DFQATT and CDR2 SNEGSKA (reference sequence). The length of the CDR3 is 13 residues. J gave up 6 bases and V 3 bases, and 7 bases lay outside the gene matches. The CDR3 spells CSASLGLEGEQYF. For the CDR3, the DNA is TGCAGTGCTAGTTTGGGACTAGAGGGCGAGCAGTACTTC.

The chain carries TRBV5-1 and TRBJ2-5, with 7 bases aligning to TRBD1. With 4 bases clipped from V and 7 bases from J, the junction kept 13 bases outside the gene matches. The CDR3 loop spans 15 amino acids. The germline gives CDR1 SGHRS, CDR2 YFSETQ. CDR3 protein: CASSRDSSPGGTQYF. In DNA form, the CDR3 reads TGCGCCAGCAGCCGGGACAGTAGCCCCGGTGGGACCCAGTACTTC. The full variable domain, in which reference TRBV5-1 and TRBJ2-5 provide the parts outside the CDR3, is KAGVTQTPRYLIKTRGQQVTLSCSPISGHRSVSWYQQTPGQGLQFLFEYFSETQRNKGNFPGRFSGRQFSNSRSEMNVSTLELGDSALYLCASSRDSSPGGTQYFGPGTRLLVL.

The rearrangement joins TRBV5-1 to TRBJ2-5, with D perhaps TRBD1 (5 bases). The CDR3 sequence is 12 residues long. The germline gives CDR1 SGHRS, CDR2 YFSETQ. Trimming stripped 7 bases from V and 1 base from J, with 8 bases between. This CDR3 reads CASWQGQETQYF. The CDR3 coding sequence is TGCGCCAGCTGGCAGGGCCAAGAGACCCAGTACTTC. The variable domain in full, completed from reference TRBV5-1 and TRBJ2-5, reads KAGVTQTPRYLIKTRGQQVTLSCSPISGHRSVSWYQQTPGQGLQFLFEYFSETQRNKGNFPGRFSGRQFSNSRSEMNVSTLELGDSALYLCASWQGQETQYFGPGTRLLVL.